These 11 T cell receptor beta chains were sequenced from one sample in a study of T cells in Graves' hyperthyroidism and ophthalmopathy. TCR beta CDR3 sequences were amplified from RNA transcripts. RT-PCR in the first round (using the HTBI primer set) targeted the TCR CDR3. TCRdb analysed the multiplex PCR reads with MiXCR anew, one entry per CDR3 protein. The table includes around 350,000 distinct CDR3 sequences, less than 15% detected once. The specimen sequenced was blood. Receptor source: a woman between 18 and 29 years old with Graves' hyperthyroidism.

This clonotype was seen a single time. The chain has TRBV24-1 and TRBJ2-5; 11 bases are shared with TRBD1. Germline values: CDR1 KGHDR, CDR2 SFDVKD. This CDR3 has 14 amino acids. Trimming cost V 8 bases and J 4 bases; bases outside gene matches: 5. The CDR3 DNA follows: TGTGCCACCACCGGGACAGGGGGATCAGAGACCCAGTACTTC. Protein product: CATTGTGGSETQYF.

Regarding this clonotype: This may arise from a read error, as a much more abundant clone is one base away. The CDR3 protein is CSAERQGYTYHYGYTF. Written as DNA, the CDR3 is TGCAGTGCTGAGAGACAGGGGTACACTTATCACTATGGCTACACCTTC. The chain links TRBV20-1 to TRBJ1-2; 8 bases agree with TRBD1. This CDR3 has 16 residues. CDR1 and CDR2 (germline): DFQATT, SNEGSKA (reference sequence). V shed 5 bases, J shed 3 bases, and the junction held 14 bases outside the gene matches.

The V gene is TRBV3-1, the J gene TRBJ2-7; the D is unclear. Germline V lookup: CDR1 LGHDT, CDR2 YNNKEL (reference sequence). The V and J ends lost 4 bases and 3 bases respectively, with 16 bases between them. CDR3 size: 15 residues. The CDR3 protein is CASSPAPGRNYEQYF. CDR3 bases: TGTGCCAGCAGCCCTGCCCCGGGCAGAAACTACGAGCAGTACTTC.

This clonotype appeared a single time. Being one base from a much bigger clone, this may be a read error. The chain links TRBV28 to TRBJ2-2, with D uncertain. Trimming took 3 bases from V and 6 from J, leaving 8 bases between them. CDR1 is MDHEN, CDR2 SYDVKM, per germline. CDR3 size: 13 residues. The CDR3 reads CASSFSDAGELFF. The DNA for the CDR3 is TGTGCCAGCAGTTTTTCGGACGCCGGGGAGCTGTTTTTT.

There are many counts of this clonotype. The chain is built from TRBV7-9 and TRBJ2-3, with D perhaps being TRBD1 or TRBD2 (5 bases each). Germline CDR1 and CDR2: SEHNR and FQNEAQ (reference sequence). Deletions cut 4 bases from V and 0 bases from J, with 8 bases between. There are 14 residues in the CDR3. CDR3 loop: CASSYGDSTDTQYF. In nucleotides, the CDR3 is TGTGCCAGCAGCTACGGGGACAGCACAGATACGCAGTATTTT. Complete variable domain (other parts from reference TRBV7-9 and TRBJ2-3): DTGVSQNPRHKITKRGQNVTFRCDPISEHNRLYWYRQTLGQGPEFLTYFQNEAQLEKSRLLSDRFSAERPKGSFSTLEIQRTEQGDSAMYLCASSYGDSTDTQYFGPGTRLTVL.

Ten or more counts support this clonotype. This chain connects TRBV28 to TRBJ2-7; the D gene is possibly TRBD2 (6 bases). Germline CDR1 reads MDHEN; CDR2 reads SYDVKM. This CDR3 is built from 20 residues. Between the trimmed V and J ends, which lost 5 bases and 0 bases, there was a span of 29 bases. The CDR3 coding sequence is TGTGCCAGCAGTCCCGGGGGAGGCGGCTTCTCCCAAAGCTTCTCCTACGAGCAGTACTTC. This codes for CASSPGGGGFSQSFSYEQYF. Complete variable domain (other parts from reference TRBV28 and TRBJ2-7): DVKVTQSSRYLVKRTGEKVFLECVQDMDHENMFWYRQDPGLGLRLIYFSYDVKMKEKGDIPEGYSVSREKKERFSLILESASTNQTSMYLCASSPGGGGFSQSFSYEQYFGPGTRLTVT.

This clonotype was picked up many times. This chain connects TRBV18 to TRBJ1-2; the D gene is possibly TRBD1 (5 bases). The CDR3 contains 17 residues. V lost 3 bases, J lost 7 bases, and 24 bases lay in between. Germline V lookup: CDR1 KGHSH, CDR2 LQKENI. The CDR3 region is CASSPPSSPREHGGYTF. Here the CDR3 DNA reads TGTGCCAGCTCACCGCCATCTAGCCCCAGGGAGCATGGTGGCTACACCTTC.

This clonotype was detected a few times. J is TRBJ2-6 and V is TRBV20-1; weak D call: TRBD2 (6 bases). Trimming shortened V by 5 bases and J by 3 bases, and 20 bases separated the two germline ends. CDR1 and CDR2 (germline): DFQATT, SNEGSKA (reference sequence). This CDR3 has 17 amino acids. CDR3 amino acids: CSARAGRGQLGANVLTF. CDR3 in DNA: TGCAGTGCTCGGGCAGGGCGGGGTCAGCTTGGGGCCAACGTCCTGACTTTC.

In its sample, this clonotype was seen a few times. Being one base from a much bigger clone, this may be a read error. The V call is TRBV7-2, the J call TRBJ2-7, with D possibly being TRBD1 (5 bases). With 2 bases removed from V and 3 bases from J, the gap between germline ends came to 14 bases. From germline, CDR1 is SGHTA and CDR2 FQGNSA. The CDR3 runs to 15 residues. Written as DNA, the CDR3 is TGTGCCAGCAGCTTAAGGGGAAGTGGGTTCTACGAGCAGTACTTC. This encodes CASSLRGSGFYEQYF.

This clonotype was observed a few times. The chain employs TRBV7-9 and TRBJ2-1; no definite D call. The V gene lost 5 bases and the J gene lost 2 bases, with 16 bases spanning the gap. Germline lookup yields CDR1 SEHNR and CDR2 FQNEAQ (reference sequence). The CDR3 sequence is 16 residues long. CDR3: CASSTTLGPTYNEQFF. CDR3 sequence (DNA): TGTGCCAGCAGCACAACATTAGGACCGACCTACAATGAGCAGTTCTTC.

This clonotype was found a few times. A much larger clone sits a single nucleotide away, making a read error possible. The V call is TRBV5-4, the J call TRBJ2-7, with 7 bases identical to TRBD1. V lost 4 bases to trimming and J lost 2 bases; unmatched junction nucleotides: 3. This CDR3 spans 13 amino acids. Germline values: CDR1 SGHNT, CDR2 YYREEE (reference sequence). The CDR3 reads CASSRGQTYEQYF. The CDR3 DNA reads as TGTGCCAGCAGCCGGGGACAGACCTACGAGCAGTACTTC.